This T cell receptor (beta chain) was obtained from a study of glioma-infiltrating T cells. Whole-study results and caveats: Above-expected tissue-blood divergence occurred in all gliomas, most in low-grade ones.

Amplification of TCR alpha and beta CDR3 regions from RNA used iRepertoire nested multiplex PCR. One-step reverse transcription and amplification started from around 100-400 ng of tissue mRNA or PBMC total RNA. One entry per CDR3 protein, called by TCRdb with MiXCR from the multiplex PCR reads. The sample includes about 140,000 distinct CDR3 sequences, about two fifths of them seen just once. Germline V gene data show CDR1 as SGHDN and CDR2 as FVKESK. The ends lost 3 bases at V and 2 bases at J; junction bases unmatched: 3. The CDR3 loop spans 15 amino acids. Only a few counts were recorded for this clonotype. Its antigen remains unknown.

The receptor's source is a human donor with low-grade glioma or glioblastoma, undergoing nonglioma brain surgery, or in good health (not recorded which). The gene calls are TRBV14 and TRBJ2-3; 9 positions match TRBD2. Sample: glioma tissue, nonneoplastic brain tissue, or PBMCs (not recorded which). The CDR3 region is CASSQTSGTTDTQYF. The CDR3, as DNA: TGTGCCAGCAGCCAGACTAGCGGAACCACAGATACGCAGTATTTT.